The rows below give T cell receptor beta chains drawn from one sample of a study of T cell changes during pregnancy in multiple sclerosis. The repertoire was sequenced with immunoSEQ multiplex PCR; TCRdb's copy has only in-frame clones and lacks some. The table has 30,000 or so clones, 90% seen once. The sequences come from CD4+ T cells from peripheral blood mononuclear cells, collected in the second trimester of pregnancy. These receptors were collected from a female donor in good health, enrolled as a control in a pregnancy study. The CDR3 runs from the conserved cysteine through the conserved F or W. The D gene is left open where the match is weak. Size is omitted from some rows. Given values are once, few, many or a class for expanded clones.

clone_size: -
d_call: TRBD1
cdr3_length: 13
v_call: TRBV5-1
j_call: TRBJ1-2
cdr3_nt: TGCGCCAGCAGGGAGGGACAGGGGATTGGCTACACCTTC
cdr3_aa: CASREGQGIGYTF

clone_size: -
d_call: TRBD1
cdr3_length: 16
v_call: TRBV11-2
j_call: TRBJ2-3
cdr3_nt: TGTGCCAGCAGCGCTGACAGGGGGCCCTTCACAGATACGCAGTATTTT
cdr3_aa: CASSADRGPFTDTQYF

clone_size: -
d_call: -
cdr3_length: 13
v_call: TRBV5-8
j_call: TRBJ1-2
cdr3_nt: TGTGCCAGCAGCTTCTCAGCCGCGGTCGGCTACACCTTC
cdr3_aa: CASSFSAAVGYTF

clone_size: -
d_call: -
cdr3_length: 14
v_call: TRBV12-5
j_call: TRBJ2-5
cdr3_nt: TGTGCTAGTGGTTTGGGGAGGAATCAAGAGACCCAGTACTTC
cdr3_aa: CASGLGRNQETQYF

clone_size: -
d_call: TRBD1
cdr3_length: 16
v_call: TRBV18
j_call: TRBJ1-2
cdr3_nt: TGTGCCAGCTCACCACAAATGGACAGGGGGCTTGATGGCTACACCTTC
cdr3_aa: CASSPQMDRGLDGYTF

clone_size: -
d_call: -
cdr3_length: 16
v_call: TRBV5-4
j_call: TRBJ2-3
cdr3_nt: TGTGCCAGCAGCCAACCCCGGACAGAGTCCACAGATACGCAGTATTTT
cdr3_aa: CASSQPRTESTDTQYF

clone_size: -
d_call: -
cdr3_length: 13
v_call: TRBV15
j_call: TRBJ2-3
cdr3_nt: TGTGCCACCTATAGACAGGGCACAGATACGCAGTATTTT
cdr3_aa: CATYRQGTDTQYF

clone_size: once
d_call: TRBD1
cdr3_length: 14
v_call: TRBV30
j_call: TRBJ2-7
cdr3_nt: TGTGCCTGGGCCGGGACAGGGGCCTCCTACGAGCAGTACTTC
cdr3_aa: CAWAGTGASYEQYF

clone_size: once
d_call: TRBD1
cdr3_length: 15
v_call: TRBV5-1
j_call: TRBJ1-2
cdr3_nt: TGCGCCAGCAGCTTGGGGGGGACAGCTAACTATGGCTACACCTTC
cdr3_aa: CASSLGGTANYGYTF

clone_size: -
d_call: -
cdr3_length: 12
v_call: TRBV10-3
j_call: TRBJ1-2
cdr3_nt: TGTGCCATCAGTGGACAGCTTTATGGCTACACCTTC
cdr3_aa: CAISGQLYGYTF

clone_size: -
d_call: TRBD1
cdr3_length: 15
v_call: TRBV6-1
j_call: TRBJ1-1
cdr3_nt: TGTGCCAGCCGGACAGGGGGCCTTGCGGACACTGAAGCTTTCTTT
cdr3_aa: CASRTGGLADTEAFF

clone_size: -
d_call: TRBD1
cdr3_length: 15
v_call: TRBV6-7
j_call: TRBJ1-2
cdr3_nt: TGTGCCAGCAGTTACCCCGGGACAGGGGGCGACGCCTACACCTTC
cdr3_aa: CASSYPGTGGDAYTF

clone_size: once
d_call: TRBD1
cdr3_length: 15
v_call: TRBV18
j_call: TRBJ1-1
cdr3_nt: TGTGCCAGCTCAGCCCGACAGGGGGGACGGGCTGAAGCTTTCTTT
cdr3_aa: CASSARQGGRAEAFF

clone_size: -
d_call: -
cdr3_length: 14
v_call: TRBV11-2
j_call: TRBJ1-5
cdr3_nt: TGTGCCAGCAGCCTAGGGGCCCCGAATCAGCCCCAGCATTTT
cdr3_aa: CASSLGAPNQPQHF

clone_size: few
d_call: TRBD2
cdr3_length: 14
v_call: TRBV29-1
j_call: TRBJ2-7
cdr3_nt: TGCAGCGTTGTAAGCGGGGCCCAATCACACGAGCAGTACTTC
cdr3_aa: CSVVSGAQSHEQYF

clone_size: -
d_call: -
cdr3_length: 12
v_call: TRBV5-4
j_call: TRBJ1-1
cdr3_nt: TGTGCCAGCAGCCTTAGTTTCACTGAAGCTTTCTTT
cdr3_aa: CASSLSFTEAFF

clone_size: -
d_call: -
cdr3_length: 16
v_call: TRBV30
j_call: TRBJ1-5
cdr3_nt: TGTGCCTGGAGTGTACACGGGTACTATAGCAATCAGCCCCAGCATTTT
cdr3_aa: CAWSVHGYYSNQPQHF

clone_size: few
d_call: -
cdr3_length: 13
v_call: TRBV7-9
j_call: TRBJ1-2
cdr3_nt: TGTGCCAGCGAACAGGGAGGGGGATATGGCTACACCTTC
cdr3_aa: CASEQGGGYGYTF

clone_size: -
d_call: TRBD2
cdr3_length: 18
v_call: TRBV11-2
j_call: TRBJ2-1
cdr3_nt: TGTGCCAGCAGAAGACTAGCGGGGGGTATGAGCTCCTACAATGAGCAGTTCTTC
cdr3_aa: CASRRLAGGMSSYNEQFF

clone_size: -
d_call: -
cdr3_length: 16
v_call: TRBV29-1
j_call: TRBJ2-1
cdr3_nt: TGCAGCGTTGACACGGACTGGAAGAGCTCCTACAATGAGCAGTTCTTC
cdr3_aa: CSVDTDWKSSYNEQFF

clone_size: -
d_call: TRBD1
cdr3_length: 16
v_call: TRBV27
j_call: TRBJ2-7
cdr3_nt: TGTGCCAGCAGTTTGGTCCCCGGGACAGGTCTTTACGAGCAGTACTTC
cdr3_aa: CASSLVPGTGLYEQYF

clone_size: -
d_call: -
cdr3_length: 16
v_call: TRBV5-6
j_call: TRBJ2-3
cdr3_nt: TGTGCCAGCAGCTTGGTGGACAGACTTAGGACAGATACGCAGTATTTT
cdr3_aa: CASSLVDRLRTDTQYF

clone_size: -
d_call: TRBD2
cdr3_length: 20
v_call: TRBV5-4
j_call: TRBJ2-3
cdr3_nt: TGTGCCAGCAGCGGCGAGGGACTAGCGGGGACTCCAGACTTCACAGATACGCAGTATTTT
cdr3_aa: CASSGEGLAGTPDFTDTQYF

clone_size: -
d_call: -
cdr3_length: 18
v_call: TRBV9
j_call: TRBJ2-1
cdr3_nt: TGTGCCAGCAGCGTAGATGAATTAGGAGCCCTCCGAAATAATGAGCAGTTCTTC
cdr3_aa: CASSVDELGALRNNEQFF

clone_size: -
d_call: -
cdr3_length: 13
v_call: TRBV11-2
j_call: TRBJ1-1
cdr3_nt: TGTGCCAGCAGCTTGGGGGCGCAAACTGAAGCTTTCTTT
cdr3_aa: CASSLGAQTEAFF

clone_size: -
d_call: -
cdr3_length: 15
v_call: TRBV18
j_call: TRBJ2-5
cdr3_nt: TGTGCCAGCTCACCAGGTCGCCAAGCAGGGGAGACCCAGTACTTC
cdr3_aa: CASSPGRQAGETQYF

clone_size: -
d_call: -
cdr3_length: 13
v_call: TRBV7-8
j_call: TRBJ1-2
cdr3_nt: TGTGCCAGCAGCCGGCGGGGGGACTATGGCTACACCTTC
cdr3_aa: CASSRRGDYGYTF

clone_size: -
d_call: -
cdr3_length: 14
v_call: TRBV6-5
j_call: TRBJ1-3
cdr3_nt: TGTGCCAGCAGTTATTCAGGGACTGGAAACACCATATATTTT
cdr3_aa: CASSYSGTGNTIYF

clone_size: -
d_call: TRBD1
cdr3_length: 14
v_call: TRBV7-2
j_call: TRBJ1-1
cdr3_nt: TGTGCCAGCAGCTTTAGGACAGGGAACACTGAAGCTTTCTTT
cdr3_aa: CASSFRTGNTEAFF

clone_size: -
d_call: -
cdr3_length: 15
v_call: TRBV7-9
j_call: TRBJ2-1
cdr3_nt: TGTGCCAGCAGCCCCGACAGGACCTCCTACAATGAGCAGTTCTTC
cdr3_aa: CASSPDRTSYNEQFF

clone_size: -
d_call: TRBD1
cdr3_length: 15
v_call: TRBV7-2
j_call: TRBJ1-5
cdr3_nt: TGTGCCAGCAGCTGGGGGACAGTGGGCAATCAGCCCCAGCATTTT
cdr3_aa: CASSWGTVGNQPQHF

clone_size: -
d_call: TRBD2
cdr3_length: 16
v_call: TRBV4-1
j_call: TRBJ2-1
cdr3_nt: TGCGCCAGCAGCCAAGAGAGAGGCGGGAGGGTCGATGAGCAGTTCTTC
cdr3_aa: CASSQERGGRVDEQFF

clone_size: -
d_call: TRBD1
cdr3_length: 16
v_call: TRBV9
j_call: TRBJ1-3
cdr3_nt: TGTGCCAGCAGCGTAAATACAGGGGCTATTGAAAACACCATATATTTT
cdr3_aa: CASSVNTGAIENTIYF

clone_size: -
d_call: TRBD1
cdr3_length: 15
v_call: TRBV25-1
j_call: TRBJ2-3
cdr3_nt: TGTGCCAGCAGTGACTCCACGGGACAGTTCTCGACGCAGTATTTT
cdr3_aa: CASSDSTGQFSTQYF

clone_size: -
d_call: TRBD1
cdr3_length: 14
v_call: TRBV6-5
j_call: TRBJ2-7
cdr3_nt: TGTGCCAGCAGTTACGCACAGGGGACCTACGAGCAGTACTTC
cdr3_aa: CASSYAQGTYEQYF

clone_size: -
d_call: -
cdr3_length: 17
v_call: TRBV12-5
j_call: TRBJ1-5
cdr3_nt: -
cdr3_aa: CASGLERDRRRNQPQHF

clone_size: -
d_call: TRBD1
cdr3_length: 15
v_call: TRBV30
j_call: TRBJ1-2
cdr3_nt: TGTGCCTGGAGTGTACGGAGGGGACAGGGGGCTAGCTACACCTTC
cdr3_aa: CAWSVRRGQGASYTF

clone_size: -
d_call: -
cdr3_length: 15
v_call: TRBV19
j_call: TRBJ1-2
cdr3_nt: TGTGCCAGTAGCCCGGGACATGCTGCTAACTATGGCTACACCTTC
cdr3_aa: CASSPGHAANYGYTF

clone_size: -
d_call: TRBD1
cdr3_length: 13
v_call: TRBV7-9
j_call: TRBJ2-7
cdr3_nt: TGTGCCAGCAGCCCGGACAGGAACTACGAGCAGTACTTC
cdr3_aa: CASSPDRNYEQYF